This note documents a single T cell receptor (beta chain) sequence. Its antigen is currently unknown. This entry is derived from a study of cytomegalovirus exposure and HLA in healthy donors. Looked up from germline, CDR1 is SNHLY and CDR2 is FYNNEI. The CDR3 contains 14 residues. Trimming removed 4 bases from V and 7 bases from J, with 13 bases in between. Study-level findings and limits: For TCR beta chains, V- and J-gene trimming was later linked to a missense DCLRE1C variant. Most subjects' HLA-A and HLA-B alleles were reportedly predicted from TCR beta sequences. Clonal expansion was found to be greater in HLA-associated TCR beta chains than in equally common others in a later analysis. Immune exposure information comprised only CMV serostatus.

PCR involved 60 Vbeta and 13 Jbeta primers. Profiled with immunoSEQ multiplex PCR; TCRdb holds only in-frame clones, not every one. The sample holds approximately 110,000 clones, over 75% seen once. The specimen sequenced was PBMCs. The rearrangement uses TRBV2 and TRBJ1-4; D perhaps matches TRBD1 (6 bases). The receptor comes from a human donor in good health. The CDR3 loop is CASSGWTVAEKLFF. DNA for the CDR3: TGTGCCAGCAGTGGGTGGACAGTGGCTGAAAAACTGTTTTTT.